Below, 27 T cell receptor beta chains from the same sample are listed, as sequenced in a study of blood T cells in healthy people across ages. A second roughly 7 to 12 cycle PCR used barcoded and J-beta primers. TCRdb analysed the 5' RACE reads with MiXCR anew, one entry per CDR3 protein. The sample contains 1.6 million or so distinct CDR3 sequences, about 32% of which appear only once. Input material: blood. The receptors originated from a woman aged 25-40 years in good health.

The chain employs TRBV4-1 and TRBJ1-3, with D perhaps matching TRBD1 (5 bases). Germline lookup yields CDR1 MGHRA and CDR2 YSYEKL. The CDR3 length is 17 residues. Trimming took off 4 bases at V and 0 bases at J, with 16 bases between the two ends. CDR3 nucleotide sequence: TGCGCCAGCAGCCGGGGCGGGTGGGTCGGCTCTGGAAACACCATATATTTT. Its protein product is CASSRGGWVGSGNTIYF.

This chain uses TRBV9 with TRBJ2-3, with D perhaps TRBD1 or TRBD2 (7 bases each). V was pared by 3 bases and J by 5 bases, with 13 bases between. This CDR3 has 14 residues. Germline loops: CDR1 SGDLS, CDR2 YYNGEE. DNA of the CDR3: TGTGCCAGCAGCGCAGACAGGGAGGGAGATACGCAGTATTTT. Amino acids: CASSADREGDTQYF.

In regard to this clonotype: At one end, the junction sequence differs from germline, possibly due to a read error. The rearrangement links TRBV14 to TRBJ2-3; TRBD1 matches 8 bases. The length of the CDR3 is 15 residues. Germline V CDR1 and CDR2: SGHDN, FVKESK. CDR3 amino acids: CAGSVDRESTDTQYF. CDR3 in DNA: TGTGCCGGCAGCGTGGACAGGGAGAGCACAGATACGCAGTATTTT.

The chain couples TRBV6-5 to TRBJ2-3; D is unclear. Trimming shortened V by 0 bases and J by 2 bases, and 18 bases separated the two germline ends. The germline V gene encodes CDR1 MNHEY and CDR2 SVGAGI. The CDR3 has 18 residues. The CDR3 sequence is CASSYSFKRMRNTDTQYF. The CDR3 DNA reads TGTGCCAGCAGTTACTCGTTTAAAAGGATGAGGAACACAGATACGCAGTATTTT.

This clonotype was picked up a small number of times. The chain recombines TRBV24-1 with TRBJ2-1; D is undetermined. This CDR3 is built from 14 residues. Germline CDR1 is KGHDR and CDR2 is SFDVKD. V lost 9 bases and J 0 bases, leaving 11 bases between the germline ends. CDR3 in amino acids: CATRASSSYNEQFF. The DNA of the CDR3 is TGTGCCACCCGGGCTTCGAGCTCCTACAATGAGCAGTTCTTC.

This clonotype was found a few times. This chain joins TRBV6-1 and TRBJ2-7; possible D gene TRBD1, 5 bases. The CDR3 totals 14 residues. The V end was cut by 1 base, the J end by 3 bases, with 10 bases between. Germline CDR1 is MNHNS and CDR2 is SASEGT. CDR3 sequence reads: CASSEEGSIYEQYF. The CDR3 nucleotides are TGTGCCAGCAGTGAAGAGGGGTCTATCTACGAGCAGTACTTC.

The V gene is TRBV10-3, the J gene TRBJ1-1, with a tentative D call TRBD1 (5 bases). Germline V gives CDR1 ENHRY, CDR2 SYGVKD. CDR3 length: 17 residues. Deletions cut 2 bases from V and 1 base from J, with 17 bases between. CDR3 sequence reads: CAISEEPGLRKNTEAFF. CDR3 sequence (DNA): TGTGCCATCAGTGAGGAACCGGGACTTCGGAAGAACACTGAAGCTTTCTTT.

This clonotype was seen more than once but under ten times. CDR3 residues: CASSRTAGHSNQPQHF. CDR3 nucleotides: TGTGCCAGCAGTAGGACGGCAGGGCATAGCAATCAGCCCCAGCATTTT. This chain uses TRBV6-1 with TRBJ1-5; tentative D call: TRBD1 (5 bases). Trimming cost V 5 bases and J 0 bases, with 14 bases left between them. Germline values: CDR1 MNHNS, CDR2 SASEGT. The CDR3 runs 16 residues.

This CDR3 is CASSFHLANYEQYF. The CDR3 nucleotides read TGCGCCAGCAGCTTCCACCTAGCTAACTACGAGCAGTACTTC. This chain links TRBV5-1 with TRBJ2-7; TRBD2 is a possible D gene (5 bases). CDR1 and CDR2 from the germline V gene are SGHRS and YFSETQ. Trimming shortened V by 2 bases and J by 3 bases, and 12 bases separated the two germline ends. This CDR3 has 14 amino acids.

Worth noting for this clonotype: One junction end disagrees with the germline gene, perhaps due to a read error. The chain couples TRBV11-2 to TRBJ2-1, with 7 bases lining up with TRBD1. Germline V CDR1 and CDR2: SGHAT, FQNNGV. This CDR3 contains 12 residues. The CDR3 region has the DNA TGTGCCGGCAGCTTAACAGGGGTTGAGCAGTTCTTC. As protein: CAGSLTGVEQFF.

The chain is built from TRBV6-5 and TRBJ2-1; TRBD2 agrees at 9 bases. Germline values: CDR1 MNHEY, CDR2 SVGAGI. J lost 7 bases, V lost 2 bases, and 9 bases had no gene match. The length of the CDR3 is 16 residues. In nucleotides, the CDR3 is TGTGCCAGCAGTTACCACTCGCGGGGGGGCCGGAATGAGCAGTTCTTC. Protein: CASSYHSRGGRNEQFF.

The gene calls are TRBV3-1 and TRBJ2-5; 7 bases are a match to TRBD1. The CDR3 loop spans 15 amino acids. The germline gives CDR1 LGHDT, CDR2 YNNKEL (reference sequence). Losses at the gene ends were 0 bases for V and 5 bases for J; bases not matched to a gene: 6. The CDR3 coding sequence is TGTGCCAGCAGCCAAGATGCGAGGGGGCCGGAGACCCAGTACTTC. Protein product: CASSQDARGPETQYF.

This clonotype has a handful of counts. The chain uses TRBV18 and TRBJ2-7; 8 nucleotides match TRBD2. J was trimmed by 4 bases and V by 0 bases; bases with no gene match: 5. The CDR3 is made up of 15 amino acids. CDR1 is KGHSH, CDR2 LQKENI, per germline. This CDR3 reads CASSPPARGVYEQYF. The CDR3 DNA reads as TGTGCCAGCTCACCACCGGCGCGGGGGGTATACGAGCAGTACTTC.

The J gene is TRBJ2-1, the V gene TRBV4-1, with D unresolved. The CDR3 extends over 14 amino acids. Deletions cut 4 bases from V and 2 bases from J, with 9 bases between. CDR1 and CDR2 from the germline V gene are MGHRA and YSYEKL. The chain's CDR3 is CASSPPSTYNEQFF. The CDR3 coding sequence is TGCGCCAGCAGCCCCCCCAGTACCTACAATGAGCAGTTCTTC.

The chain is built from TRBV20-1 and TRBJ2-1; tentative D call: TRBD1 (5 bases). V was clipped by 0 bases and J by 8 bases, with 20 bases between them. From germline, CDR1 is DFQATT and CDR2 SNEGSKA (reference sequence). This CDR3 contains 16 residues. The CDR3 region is CSARDPLPQVLDEQFF. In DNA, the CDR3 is TGCAGTGCTAGAGATCCCCTTCCACAGGTTCTGGATGAGCAGTTCTTC.

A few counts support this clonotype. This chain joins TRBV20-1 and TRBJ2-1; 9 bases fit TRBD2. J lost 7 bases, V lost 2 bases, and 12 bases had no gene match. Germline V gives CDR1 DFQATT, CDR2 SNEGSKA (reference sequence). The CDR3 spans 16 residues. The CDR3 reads CSARTSGSGGLNEQFF. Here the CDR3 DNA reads TGCAGTGCTAGAACTAGCGGGTCTGGGGGTCTAAATGAGCAGTTCTTC.

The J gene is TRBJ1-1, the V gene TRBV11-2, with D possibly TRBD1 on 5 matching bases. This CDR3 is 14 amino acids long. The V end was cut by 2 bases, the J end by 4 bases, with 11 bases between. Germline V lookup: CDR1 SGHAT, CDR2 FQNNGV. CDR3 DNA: TGTGCCAGCAGCTTAAGGGCCCAGGGCACTGAAGCTTTCTTT. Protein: CASSLRAQGTEAFF.

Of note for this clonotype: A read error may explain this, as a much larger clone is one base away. The chain's CDR3 is CSVEVQGKVWYEQYF. The CDR3 coding sequence is TGCAGCGTTGAAGTACAGGGGAAGGTTTGGTACGAGCAGTACTTC. The chain links TRBV29-1 to TRBJ2-7, with 7 bases that match TRBD1. CDR3 length equals 15 residues. Germline loops: CDR1 SQVTM, CDR2 ANQGSEA. Trimming at V came to 1 base and at J to 4 bases, leaving 10 bases not matched to a gene.

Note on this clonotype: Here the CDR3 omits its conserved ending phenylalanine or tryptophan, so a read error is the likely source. CDR3 bases: TGTGCCAGCAGACCAACAGGGGGCGGTTCACCCCTCCACTCT. Amino acids: CASRPTGGGSPLHS. The chain links TRBV27 to TRBJ1-6, with TRBD1 identical over 9 bases. Germline trimming cut 6 bases from V and 9 bases from J; bases unmatched to any gene: 6. Germline V CDR1 and CDR2: MNHEY, SMNVEV (reference sequence). The CDR3 extends over 14 amino acids.

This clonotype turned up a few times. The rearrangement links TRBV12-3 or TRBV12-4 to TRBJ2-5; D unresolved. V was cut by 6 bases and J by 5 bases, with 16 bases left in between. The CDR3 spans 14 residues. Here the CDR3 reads CASSDGAMWETQYF. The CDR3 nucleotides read TGTGCCAGCAGCGACGGAGCTATGTGGGAGACCCAGTACTTC.

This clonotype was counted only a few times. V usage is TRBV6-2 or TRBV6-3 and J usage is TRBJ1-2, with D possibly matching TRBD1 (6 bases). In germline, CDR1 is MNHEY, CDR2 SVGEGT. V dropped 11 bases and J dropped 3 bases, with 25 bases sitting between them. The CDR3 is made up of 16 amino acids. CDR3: CAAKAPRGRVDYGYTF. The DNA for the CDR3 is TGTGCCGCCAAAGCCCCCAGGGGCCGTGTCGACTATGGCTACACCTTC.

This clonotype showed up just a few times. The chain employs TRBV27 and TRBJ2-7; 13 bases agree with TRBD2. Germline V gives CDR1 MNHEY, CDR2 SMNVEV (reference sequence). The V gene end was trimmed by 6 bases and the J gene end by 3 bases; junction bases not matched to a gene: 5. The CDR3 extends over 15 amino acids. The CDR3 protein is CASRARTSGGYEQYF. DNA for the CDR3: TGTGCCAGCAGGGCACGGACTAGCGGGGGCTACGAGCAGTACTTC.

The DNA of the CDR3 is TGTGCCAGCAGCTCCCCTGCGGTTTGGCGCTACACCTTC. Its protein is CASSSPAVWRYTF. V gene TRBV7-2 combines with J gene TRBJ1-2, with D unclear. V was shortened by 4 bases and J by 9 bases, with 15 bases between the two germline ends. CDR3 length: 13 amino acids. CDR1 is SGHTA, CDR2 FQGNSA, per germline.

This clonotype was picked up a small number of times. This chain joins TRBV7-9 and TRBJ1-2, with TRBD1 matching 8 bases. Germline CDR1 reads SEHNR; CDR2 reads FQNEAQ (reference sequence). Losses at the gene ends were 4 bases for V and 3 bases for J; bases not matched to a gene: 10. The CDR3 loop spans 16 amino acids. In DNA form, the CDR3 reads TGTGCCAGCAGCTCGGGTGACAGGGGCCCCTACTATGGCTACACCTTC. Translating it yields CASSSGDRGPYYGYTF.

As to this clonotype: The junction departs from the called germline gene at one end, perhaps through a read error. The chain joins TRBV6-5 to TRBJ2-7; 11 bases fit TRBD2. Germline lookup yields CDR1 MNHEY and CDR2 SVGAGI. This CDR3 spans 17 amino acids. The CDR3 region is CASSYSILAGGGDERYF. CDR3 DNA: TGTGCCAGCAGTTACTCGATCCTAGCGGGAGGTGGCGACGAGCGGTACTTC.

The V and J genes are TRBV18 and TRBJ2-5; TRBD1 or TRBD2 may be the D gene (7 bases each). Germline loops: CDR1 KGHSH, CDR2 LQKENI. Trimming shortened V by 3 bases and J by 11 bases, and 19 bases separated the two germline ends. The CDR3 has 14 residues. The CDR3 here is CASSPGGTAVEQYF. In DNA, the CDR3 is TGTGCCAGCTCACCCGGGGGGACAGCGGTGGAGCAGTACTTC.

CDR3 sequence reads: CASSLGGGAAQYF. In DNA form, the CDR3 reads TGTGCCAGCAGCTTGGGCGGCGGGGCGGCCCAGTACTTC. V gene TRBV5-8 combines with J gene TRBJ2-7; TRBD2 might be the D (6 bases). From germline, CDR1 is SGHTS and CDR2 YDEGEE. The CDR3 is 13 residues long. V was clipped by 0 bases and J by 10 bases, with 14 bases between them.